This T cell receptor (beta chain) is from a study of glioma-infiltrating T cells. At the level of the study: Presurgical dexamethasone in glioma patients lasted six or fewer days.

Regarding the study as a whole: Non-neoplastic patients had below-expected tissue-blood divergence, while all gliomas exceeded expectation.

Trimming left V 6 bases short and J 6 bases short, with 24 bases between. This CDR3 region has 16 residues. Germline CDR1 is MNHEY and CDR2 is SMNVEV (reference sequence). The iRepertoire nested amplicon-rescue multiplex PCR amplified TCR alpha and beta CDR3s from RNA. One-step reverse transcription and amplification started from approximately 100-400 ng of tissue mRNA or PBMC total RNA. TCRdb reprocessed the multiplex PCR reads with MiXCR, giving one entry per CDR3 protein. Of a few hundred thousand distinct CDR3 sequences listed, roughly two fifths are singletons. As regards this clonotype: The antigen remains unidentified.

The chain employs TRBV27 and TRBJ2-7; D assignment may be TRBD1 or TRBD2 (5 bases each). Sample: glioma tissue, nonneoplastic brain tissue, or PBMCs (not recorded which). The TCR was taken from a human donor with low-grade glioma or glioblastoma, undergoing nonglioma brain surgery, or in good health (not recorded which). The CDR3 loop is CASSDRGHPTWGEQYF. The DNA for the CDR3 is TGTGCCAGCAGCGACCGGGGCCACCCAACCTGGGGCGAGCAGTACTTC.